What follows are 28 T cell receptor beta chains derived from one specimen sequenced in a study of CD8 T cells in ankylosing spondylitis. MiXCR was run by TCRdb on the 5' RACE reads, yielding one entry per CDR3 protein. This sample has 300,000 to 350,000 distinct CDR3 sequences; around a tenth occur once, and the top ten carry roughly 9.1%. The sequencing input was blood, either unsorted or a sorted T cell fraction (not recorded which). The source of these receptors is a female donor with ankylosing spondylitis or in good health (not recorded which).

This clonotype was seen many times. The chain has TRBV5-5 and TRBJ2-5, with 11 positions matching TRBD1. The junction had 9 bases not matched to a gene; V was cut back by 3 bases and J by 5 bases. This CDR3 region has 16 residues. Germline V lookup: CDR1 SGHKS, CDR2 YYEKEE (reference sequence). CDR3: CASSSLGQGAWETQYF. Written as DNA, the CDR3 is TGTGCCAGCAGCTCCCTTGGACAGGGGGCTTGGGAGACCCAGTACTTC.

This clonotype was counted at least ten times. The chain links TRBV12-3 or TRBV12-4 to TRBJ1-1; D unresolved. CDR3 length: 14 residues. V lost 6 bases, J lost 1 base, and 12 bases lay in between. The CDR3 here is CASRDGLPNTEAFF. The CDR3 nucleotides are TGTGCCAGCAGGGACGGTCTTCCGAACACTGAAGCTTTCTTT.

This clonotype was seen many times. The V and J genes are TRBV28 and TRBJ2-1; maybe TRBD1 (5 bases). The CDR3 runs 15 residues. Germline lookup yields CDR1 MDHEN and CDR2 SYDVKM. Trimming shortened V by 2 bases and J by 2 bases, and 10 bases separated the two germline ends. The CDR3 nucleotides are TGTGCCAGCAGTTTACCTGGGGCCCCCTACAATGAGCAGTTCTTC. This translates into CASSLPGAPYNEQFF.

This clonotype was detected only a few times. The V gene is TRBV28, the J gene TRBJ2-1, with a possible D match to TRBD2 (6 bases). Trimming left V 6 bases short and J 2 bases short, with 14 bases between. Per the germline V gene, CDR1 is MDHEN and CDR2 is SYDVKM. This CDR3 is 15 amino acids long. Here the CDR3 reads CASRMGGGAYNEQFF. The CDR3 bases are TGTGCCAGCAGGATGGGGGGTGGCGCCTACAATGAGCAGTTCTTC.

This clonotype was recorded many times. CDR3 amino acids: CSARAFGTSYNEQFF. CDR3 in DNA: TGCAGTGCTCGGGCGTTCGGGACCTCCTACAATGAGCAGTTCTTC. The gene calls are TRBV20-1 and TRBJ2-1; either TRBD1 or TRBD2 may supply D (5 bases each). The germline V gene encodes CDR1 DFQATT and CDR2 SNEGSKA (reference sequence). This CDR3 is 15 amino acids long. Trimming shortened V by 5 bases and J by 0 bases, and 14 bases separated the two germline ends.

This clonotype was counted ten times or more. This sequence joins TRBV20-1 and TRBJ1-1, with a tentative D call TRBD1 (5 bases). CDR3 length: 14 residues. Trimming shortened V by 1 base and J by 0 bases, and 9 bases separated the two germline ends. Germline loops: CDR1 DFQATT, CDR2 SNEGSKA (reference sequence). The CDR3 reads CSARGGSLNTEAFF. The DNA of the CDR3 is TGCAGTGCTAGAGGGGGCAGCCTGAACACTGAAGCTTTCTTT.

The chain combines TRBV18 with TRBJ2-1, with a possible D match to TRBD2 (5 bases). Germline V gene data show CDR1 as KGHSH and CDR2 as LQKENI. The CDR3 sequence is 14 residues long. V dropped 0 bases and J dropped 7 bases, with 10 bases sitting between them. The CDR3 sequence: CASSPPAGGNEQFF. The CDR3, as DNA: TGTGCCAGCTCACCACCTGCGGGCGGGAATGAGCAGTTCTTC. Looking up the rest from reference TRBV18 and TRBJ2-1 gives the full variable domain: NAGVMQNPRHLVRRRGQEARLRCSPMKGHSHVYWYRQLPEEGLKFMVYLQKENIIDESGMPKERFSAEFPKEGPSILRIQQVVRGDSAAYFCASSPPAGGNEQFFGPGTRLTVL.

This clonotype was seen ten or more times. The J gene is TRBJ1-5, the V gene TRBV7-2, with TRBD1 matching 8 bases. V trimming: 1 base; J trimming: 0 bases; junction bases outside the gene matches: 2. This CDR3 is built from 16 residues. Germline CDR1 SGHTA, CDR2 FQGNSA. The CDR3 nucleotides read TGTGCCAGCAGCTTAGTGGGGACAGGTAGCAATCAGCCCCAGCATTTT. It codes for CASSLVGTGSNQPQHF.

This sequence joins TRBV10-1 and TRBJ2-7; 10 nucleotides align to TRBD2. V shed 3 bases, J shed 0 bases, and the junction held 2 bases outside the gene matches. Germline CDR1 reads WNHNN; CDR2 reads SYGVQD (reference sequence). The CDR3 runs 15 residues. The CDR3 DNA sequence: TGCGCCAGCAGTGATACTAGCGGGGCCTCCTACGAGCAGTACTTC. Translating gives CASSDTSGASYEQYF.

This clonotype was counted at least ten times. The chain carries TRBV20-1 and TRBJ1-3; D possibly corresponds to TRBD1 (5 bases). From germline, CDR1 is DFQATT and CDR2 SNEGSKA (reference sequence). This CDR3 region has 15 residues. Trimming removed 5 bases at V and 0 bases at J, with 14 bases between. Written as DNA, the CDR3 is TGCAGTGCTCCGACAGACCCTCGCTCTGGAAACACCATATATTTT. This codes for CSAPTDPRSGNTIYF.

This clonotype was seen ten or more times. The chain joins TRBV5-1 to TRBJ2-7; a possible D gene is TRBD1 (5 bases). V was trimmed by 1 base and J by 6 bases, leaving 11 bases between them. The CDR3 is 13 amino acids. The V gene's germline CDR1 is SGHRS and CDR2 YFSETQ. The CDR3 region has the DNA TGCGCCAGCAGCTTGCTTACAGGACGCGAGCAGTACTTC. As protein: CASSLLTGREQYF.

The chain couples TRBV10-1 to TRBJ2-7, with TRBD2 matching 8 bases. Losses at the gene ends were 6 bases for V and 5 bases for J; bases not matched to a gene: 12. Germline V gene sequence: CDR1 WNHNN, CDR2 SYGVQD (reference sequence). This CDR3 is 15 amino acids long. CDR3 loop: CASSNTGGRVHEQYF. The CDR3 DNA reads as TGCGCCAGCAGCAATACGGGAGGGAGAGTCCACGAGCAGTACTTC.

At least ten counts were recorded for this clonotype. The CDR3, as DNA: TGTGCCAGCAGACTAGCTCTTAGCTCCTACAATGAGCAGTTCTTC. Amino acids: CASRLALSSYNEQFF. V gene TRBV6-1 combines with J gene TRBJ2-1; D may be TRBD2 (6 bases). V was clipped by 6 bases and J by 0 bases, with 12 bases between them. CDR1 and CDR2 (germline): MNHNS, SASEGT. The CDR3 loop spans 15 amino acids.

This clonotype appeared a few times. This sequence joins TRBV7-8 and TRBJ1-1, with D maybe TRBD1 (6 bases). This CDR3 contains 15 residues. Trimming cost V 5 bases and J 4 bases, with 17 bases left between them. The germline V gene has CDR1 SGHVS and CDR2 FQNEAQ. The CDR3 coding sequence is TGTGCCAGCAGCAGCGGTTGGCTGGGGGCCACTGAAGCTTTCTTT. This gives the protein CASSSGWLGATEAFF.

The rearrangement links TRBV7-2 to TRBJ2-2, with TRBD2 matching 8 bases. After removal of 3 bases from V and 6 bases from J, the junction contained 3 bases not matched to a gene. CDR3 length: 14 amino acids. The germline V gene encodes CDR1 SGHTA and CDR2 FQGNSA. CDR3 bases: TGTGCCAGCAGCTTTGGACTAGCCCCCGGGGAGCTGTTTTTT. This gives the protein CASSFGLAPGELFF.

A single count supports this clonotype. CDR3 region: CASSQATVSEQYF. The CDR3, as DNA: TGTGCCAGCAGCCAAGCGACAGTTAGCGAGCAGTACTTC. The genes are TRBV3-1 and TRBJ2-7, with D possibly TRBD1 on 5 matching bases. The CDR3 has 13 residues. Germline CDR1 LGHDT, CDR2 YNNKEL (reference sequence). Trimming removed 1 base from V and 6 bases from J, with 10 bases in between.

This clonotype was seen at least ten times. The chain joins TRBV12-3 or TRBV12-4 to TRBJ1-5; 11 bases fit TRBD1. Trimming took 3 bases from V and 4 from J; bases not matched to a gene: 5. The CDR3 has 16 amino acids. CDR3 residues: CASSLGRDRGNQPQHF. The CDR3 coding sequence is TGTGCCAGCAGTTTGGGCCGGGACAGGGGGAATCAGCCCCAGCATTTT.

In its sample, this clonotype was seen many times. The V gene is TRBV19, the J gene TRBJ1-1, with D hard to call. The germline CDR1 and CDR2 sequences are LNHDA and SQIVND (reference sequence). The ends were cut back, 1 base at V and 1 base at J, with 4 bases in the middle. The CDR3 extends over 13 amino acids. The CDR3 DNA sequence: TGTGCCAGTAGTATAGGCAGGAACACTGAAGCTTTCTTT. Translated: CASSIGRNTEAFF.

This clonotype was detected many times. The rearrangement links TRBV15 to TRBJ2-7, with TRBD1 identical over 8 bases. The germline gives CDR1 LNHNV, CDR2 YYDKDF (reference sequence). The CDR3 runs to 15 residues. V shed 5 bases and J 2 bases; nucleotides not matched to a gene: 8. The CDR3 region is CATSGAGGIPYEQYF. CDR3 DNA sequence: TGTGCCACCAGCGGAGCAGGGGGCATCCCCTACGAGCAGTACTTC.

V usage is TRBV18 and J usage is TRBJ2-2; 9 nucleotides agree with TRBD2. Germline CDR1 reads KGHSH; CDR2 reads LQKENI. The length of the CDR3 is 17 residues. The junction had 9 bases not matched to a gene; V was cut back by 3 bases and J by 4 bases. CDR3 loop: CASSPWSSGTGTGELFF. CDR3 sequence (DNA): TGTGCCAGCTCACCGTGGTCTAGCGGGACCGGCACCGGGGAGCTGTTTTTT.

This clonotype was detected many times. This chain links TRBV28 with TRBJ1-5, with D uncertain. V was cut by 1 base and J by 2 bases, with 21 bases left in between. The length of the CDR3 is 19 residues. CDR1 is MDHEN, CDR2 SYDVKM, per germline. CDR3 DNA sequence: TGTGCCAGCAGTTTATTGGTGATGGTAGGGCCGCAGGGCAATCAGCCCCAGCATTTT. Encoded protein: CASSLLVMVGPQGNQPQHF.

This clonotype has just a few counts. Germline and junction disagree at one end, which may indicate a read error. The chain carries TRBV10-3 and TRBJ1-2; D is possibly TRBD1 (5 bases). This CDR3 has 12 amino acids. Germline CDR1 and CDR2: ENHRY and SYGVKD. The CDR3 DNA is TGTGCCATCAGTGAGGCGGGGACCTATCCTTCCTTC. Translating gives CAISEAGTYPSF.

In its sample, this clonotype was seen a few times. This sequence joins TRBV28 and TRBJ1-4, with D perhaps TRBD1 (5 bases). The CDR3 is made up of 15 amino acids. Germline V gene lookup returns CDR1 MDHEN and CDR2 SYDVKM. V lost 2 bases to trimming and J lost 0 bases, with 7 bases between them. Here the CDR3 reads CASSLQGSTNEKLFF. The DNA for the CDR3 is TGTGCCAGCAGTTTACAGGGATCAACTAATGAAAAACTGTTTTTT. The complete variable domain, with remaining parts taken from reference TRBV28 and TRBJ1-4, reads DVKVTQSSRYLVKRTGEKVFLECVQDMDHENMFWYRQDPGLGLRLIYFSYDVKMKEKGDIPEGYSVSREKKERFSLILESASTNQTSMYLCASSLQGSTNEKLFFGSGTQLSVL.

This clonotype was picked up many times. The rearrangement links TRBV5-1 to TRBJ1-1; perhaps TRBD1 as D (5 bases). V was cut by 0 bases and J by 7 bases, with 10 bases left in between. The CDR3 is made up of 13 amino acids. Germline CDR1 reads SGHRS; CDR2 reads YFSETQ. CDR3 region: CASSLARGVEAFF. The CDR3 DNA follows: TGCGCCAGCAGCTTGGCCCGGGGGGTTGAAGCTTTCTTT.

This clonotype was recorded many times. V gene TRBV27 combines with J gene TRBJ2-1; TRBD2 might be the D (5 bases). Trimming left V 8 bases short and J 5 bases short, with 13 bases between. CDR1 and CDR2 (germline): MNHEY, SMNVEV (reference sequence). The CDR3 contains 13 residues. As DNA, the CDR3 is TGTGCCAGCTCTAATTCGCGGGACAATGAGCAGTTCTTC. This translates into CASSNSRDNEQFF.

This chain uses TRBV12-2 with TRBJ2-7; TRBD2 is taken as the D call from the table, unchecked against the DNA. TRBV12-2 is a documented pseudogene. The CDR3 contains 22 residues. In DNA, the CDR3 is TGTGCAAGTCGCTTACTATTTTGGGACAGGACTAGCGGGAGGGAAAACTCCTACGAGCAGTACTTC. This encodes CASRLLFWDRTSGRENSYEQYF.

This clonotype was seen repeatedly, ten times or more. The rearrangement links TRBV27 to TRBJ1-1; the D gene is possibly TRBD1 (5 bases). Germline loops: CDR1 MNHEY, CDR2 SMNVEV (reference sequence). V was pared by 5 bases and J by 10 bases, with 14 bases between. The CDR3 sequence is 12 residues long. Written as DNA, the CDR3 is TGTGCCAGCAGTGGGGCAGCCGGGGGAGCTTTCTTT. Amino acid sequence: CASSGAAGGAFF.

CDR3 bases: TGTGCCAGCAGCTTAGACCCGGGACAGGGGATTTCCGAGCAGTACTTC. This translates into CASSLDPGQGISEQYF. This chain uses TRBV7-6 with TRBJ2-7; 10 positions agree with TRBD1. Germline V gives CDR1 SGHVS, CDR2 FNYEAQ. Trimming at V came to 1 base and at J to 6 bases, leaving 9 bases not matched to a gene. This CDR3 spans 16 amino acids.